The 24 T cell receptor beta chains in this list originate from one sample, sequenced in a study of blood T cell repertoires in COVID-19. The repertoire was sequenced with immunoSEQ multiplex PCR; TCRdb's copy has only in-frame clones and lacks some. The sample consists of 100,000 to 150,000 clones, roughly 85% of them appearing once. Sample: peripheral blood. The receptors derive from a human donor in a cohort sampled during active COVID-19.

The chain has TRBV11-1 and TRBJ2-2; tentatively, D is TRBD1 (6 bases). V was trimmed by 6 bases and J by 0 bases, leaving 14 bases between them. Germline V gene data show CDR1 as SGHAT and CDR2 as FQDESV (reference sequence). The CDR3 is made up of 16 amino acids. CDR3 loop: CASSLGQLSNTGELFF. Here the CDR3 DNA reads TGTGCCAGCAGTCTCGGACAGCTTTCGAACACCGGGGAGCTGTTTTTT.

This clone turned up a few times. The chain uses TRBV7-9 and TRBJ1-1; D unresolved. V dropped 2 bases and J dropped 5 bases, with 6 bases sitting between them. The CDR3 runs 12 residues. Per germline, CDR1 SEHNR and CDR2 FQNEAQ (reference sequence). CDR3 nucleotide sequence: TGTGCCAGCAGCTTAATTCTAACTGAAGCTTTCTTT. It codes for CASSLILTEAFF.

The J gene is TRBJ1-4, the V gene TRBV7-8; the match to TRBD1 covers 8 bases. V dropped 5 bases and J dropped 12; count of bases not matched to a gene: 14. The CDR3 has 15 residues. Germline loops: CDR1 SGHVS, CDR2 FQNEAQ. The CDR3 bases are TGTGCCAGCAGCCCCAGGACAGGGAGTGGAACTGAACTGTTTTTT. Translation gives CASSPRTGSGTELFF.

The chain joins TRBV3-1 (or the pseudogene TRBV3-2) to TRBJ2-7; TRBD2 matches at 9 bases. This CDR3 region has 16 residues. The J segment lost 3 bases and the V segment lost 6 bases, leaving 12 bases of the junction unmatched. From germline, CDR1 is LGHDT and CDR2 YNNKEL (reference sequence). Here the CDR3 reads CASRPPSSGIHYEQYF. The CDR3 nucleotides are TGTGCCAGCAGGCCACCGTCTAGCGGGATACACTACGAGCAGTACTTC.

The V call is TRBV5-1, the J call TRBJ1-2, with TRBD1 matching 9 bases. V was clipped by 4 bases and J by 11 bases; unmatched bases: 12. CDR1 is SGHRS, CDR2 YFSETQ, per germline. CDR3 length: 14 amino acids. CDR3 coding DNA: TGCGCCAGCAGCCTAGACAGGGGGACTATCGGTTACACCTTC. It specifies CASSLDRGTIGYTF. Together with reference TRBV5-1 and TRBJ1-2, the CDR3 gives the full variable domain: KAGVTQTPRYLIKTRGQQVTLSCSPISGHRSVSWYQQTPGQGLQFLFEYFSETQRNKGNFPGRFSGRQFSNSRSEMNVSTLELGDSALYLCASSLDRGTIGYTFGSGTRLTVV.

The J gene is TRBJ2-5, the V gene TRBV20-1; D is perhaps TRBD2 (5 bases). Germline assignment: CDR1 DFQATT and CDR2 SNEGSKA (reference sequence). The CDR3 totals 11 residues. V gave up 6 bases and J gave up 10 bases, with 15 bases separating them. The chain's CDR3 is CSARRLDDQYF. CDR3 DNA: TGCAGTGCGCGGAGGCTGGATGACCAGTACTTC.

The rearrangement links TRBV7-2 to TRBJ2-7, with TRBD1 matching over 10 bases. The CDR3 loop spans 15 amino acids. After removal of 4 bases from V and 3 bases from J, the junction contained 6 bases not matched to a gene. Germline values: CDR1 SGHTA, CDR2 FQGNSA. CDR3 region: CASSSDRGSFYEQYF. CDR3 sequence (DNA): TGTGCCAGCAGCTCGGACAGGGGGAGCTTCTACGAGCAGTACTTC.

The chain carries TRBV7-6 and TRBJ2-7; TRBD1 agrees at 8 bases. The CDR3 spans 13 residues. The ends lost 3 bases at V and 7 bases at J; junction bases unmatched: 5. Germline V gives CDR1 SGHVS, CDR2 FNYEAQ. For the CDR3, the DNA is TGTGCCAGCAGCTTGACAGGGGATCTGGAGCAGTACTTC. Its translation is CASSLTGDLEQYF.

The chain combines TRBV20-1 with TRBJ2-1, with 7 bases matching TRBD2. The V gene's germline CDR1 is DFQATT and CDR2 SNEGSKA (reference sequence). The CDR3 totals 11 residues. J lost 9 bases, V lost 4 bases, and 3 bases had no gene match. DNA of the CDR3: TGCAGTGCTATGAGCGGGATTGAGCAGTTCTTC. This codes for CSAMSGIEQFF.

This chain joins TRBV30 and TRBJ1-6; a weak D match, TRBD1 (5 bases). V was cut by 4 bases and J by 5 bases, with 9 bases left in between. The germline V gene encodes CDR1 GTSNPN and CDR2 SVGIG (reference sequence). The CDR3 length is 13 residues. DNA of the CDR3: TGTGCCTGGACCGGAGGGGATAATTCACCCCTCCACTTT. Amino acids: CAWTGGDNSPLHF.

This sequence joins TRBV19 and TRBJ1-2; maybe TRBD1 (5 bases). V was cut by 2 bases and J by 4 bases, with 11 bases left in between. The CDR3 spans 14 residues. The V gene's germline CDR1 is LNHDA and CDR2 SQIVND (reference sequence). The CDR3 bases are TGTGCCAGTAGTATAACAGGTTTGGGCTATGGCTACACCTTC. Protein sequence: CASSITGLGYGYTF.

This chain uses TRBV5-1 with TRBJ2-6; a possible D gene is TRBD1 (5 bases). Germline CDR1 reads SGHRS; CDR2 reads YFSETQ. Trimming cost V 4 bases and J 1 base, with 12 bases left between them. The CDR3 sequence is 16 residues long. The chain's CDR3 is CASSHGAPSGANVLTF. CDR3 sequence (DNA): TGCGCCAGCAGCCATGGGGCCCCTTCTGGGGCCAACGTCCTGACTTTC.

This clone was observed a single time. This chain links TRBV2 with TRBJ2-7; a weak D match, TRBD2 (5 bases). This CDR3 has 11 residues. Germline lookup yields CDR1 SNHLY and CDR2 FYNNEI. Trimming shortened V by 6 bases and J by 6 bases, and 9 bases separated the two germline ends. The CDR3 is CASSAAGEQYF. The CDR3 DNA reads TGTGCCAGCAGCGCCGCGGGCGAGCAGTACTTC. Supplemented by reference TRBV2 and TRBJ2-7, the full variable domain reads EPEVTQTPSHQVTQMGQEVILRCVPISNHLYFYWYRQILGQKVEFLVSFYNNEISEKSEIFDDQFSVERPDGSNFTLKIRSTKLEDSAMYFCASSAAGEQYFGPGTRLTVT.

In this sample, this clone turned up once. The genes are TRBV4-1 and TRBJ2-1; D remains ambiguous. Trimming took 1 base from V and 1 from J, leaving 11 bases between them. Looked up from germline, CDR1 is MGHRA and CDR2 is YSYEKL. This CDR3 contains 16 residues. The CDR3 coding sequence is TGCGCCAGCAGCCAAGGTTTTTCGTTGTCCTACAATGAGCAGTTCTTC. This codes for CASSQGFSLSYNEQFF.

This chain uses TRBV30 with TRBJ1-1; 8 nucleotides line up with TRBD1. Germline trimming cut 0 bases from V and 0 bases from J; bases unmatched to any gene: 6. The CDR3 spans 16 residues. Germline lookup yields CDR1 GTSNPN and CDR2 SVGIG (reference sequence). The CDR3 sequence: CAWSVPPTGVNTEAFF. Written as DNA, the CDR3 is TGTGCCTGGAGTGTACCCCCGACAGGGGTGAACACTGAAGCTTTCTTT.

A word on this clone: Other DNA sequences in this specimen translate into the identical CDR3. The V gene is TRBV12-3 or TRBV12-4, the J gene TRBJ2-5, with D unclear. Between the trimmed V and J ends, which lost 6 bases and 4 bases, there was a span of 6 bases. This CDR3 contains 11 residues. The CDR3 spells CASSPGETQYF. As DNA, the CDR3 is TGTGCCAGCAGCCCGGGAGAGACCCAGTACTTC.

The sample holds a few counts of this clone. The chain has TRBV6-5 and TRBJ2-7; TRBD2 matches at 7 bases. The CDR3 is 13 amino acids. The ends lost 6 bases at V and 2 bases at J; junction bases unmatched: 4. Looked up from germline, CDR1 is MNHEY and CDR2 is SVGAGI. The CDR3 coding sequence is TGTGCCAGCAGAATTGGGAGGGCCTACGAGCAGTACTTC. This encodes CASRIGRAYEQYF.

CDR3 sequence: CASSLSAGQGGYEQYF. CDR3 sequence (DNA): TGTGCCAGCAGCTTATCGGCGGGGCAGGGTGGGTACGAGCAGTACTTC. V and J are TRBV7-8 and TRBJ2-7; TRBD2 is a possible D gene (6 bases). Trimming left V 2 bases short and J 4 bases short, with 18 bases between. Germline CDR1 SGHVS, CDR2 FQNEAQ. This CDR3 has 16 amino acids.

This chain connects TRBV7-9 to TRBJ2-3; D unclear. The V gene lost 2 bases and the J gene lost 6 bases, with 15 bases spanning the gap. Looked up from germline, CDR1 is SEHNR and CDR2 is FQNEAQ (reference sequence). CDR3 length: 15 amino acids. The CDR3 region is CASSLPRLQFDTQYF. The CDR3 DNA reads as TGTGCCAGCAGCTTACCTAGACTCCAATTTGATACGCAGTATTTT.

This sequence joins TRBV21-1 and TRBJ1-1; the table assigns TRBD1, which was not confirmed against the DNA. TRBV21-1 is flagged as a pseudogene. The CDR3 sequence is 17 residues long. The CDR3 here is CASTYRDRGRADTEAFF. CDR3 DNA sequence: TGTGCCAGCACCTACCGGGACAGGGGTAGAGCTGACACTGAAGCTTTCTTT.

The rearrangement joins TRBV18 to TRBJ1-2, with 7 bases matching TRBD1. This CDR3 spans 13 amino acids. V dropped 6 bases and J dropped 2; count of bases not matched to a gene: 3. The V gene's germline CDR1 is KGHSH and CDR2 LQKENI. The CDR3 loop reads CASSSDRNYGYTF. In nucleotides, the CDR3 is TGTGCCAGCTCCTCGGACAGGAACTATGGCTACACCTTC.

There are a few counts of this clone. In nucleotides, the CDR3 is TGTGCCAGCAGCCACCCTGTAGCACTAGCGCTGTCAGATACGCAGTATTTT. Translated, it gives CASSHPVALALSDTQYF. The V call is TRBV3-1 (or the pseudogene TRBV3-2), the J call TRBJ2-3; 7 bases line up with TRBD2. CDR1 and CDR2 (germline): LGHDT, YNNKEL (reference sequence). The CDR3 runs 17 residues. Trimming took 3 bases from V and 4 from J; bases not matched to a gene: 13.

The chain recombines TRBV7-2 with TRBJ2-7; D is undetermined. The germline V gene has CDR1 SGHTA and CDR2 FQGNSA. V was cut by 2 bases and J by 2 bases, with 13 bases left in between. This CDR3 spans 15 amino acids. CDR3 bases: TGTGCCAGCAGCTTAACTCGTGTGGAGACCTACGAGCAGTACTTC. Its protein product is CASSLTRVETYEQYF.

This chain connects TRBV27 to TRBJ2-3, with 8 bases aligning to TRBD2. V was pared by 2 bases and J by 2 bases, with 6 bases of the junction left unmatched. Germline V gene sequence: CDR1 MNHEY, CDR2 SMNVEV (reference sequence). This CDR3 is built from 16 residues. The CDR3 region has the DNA TGTGCCAGCAGTTTAATGTCTAGCGGGTCCACAGATACGCAGTATTTT. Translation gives CASSLMSSGSTDTQYF.